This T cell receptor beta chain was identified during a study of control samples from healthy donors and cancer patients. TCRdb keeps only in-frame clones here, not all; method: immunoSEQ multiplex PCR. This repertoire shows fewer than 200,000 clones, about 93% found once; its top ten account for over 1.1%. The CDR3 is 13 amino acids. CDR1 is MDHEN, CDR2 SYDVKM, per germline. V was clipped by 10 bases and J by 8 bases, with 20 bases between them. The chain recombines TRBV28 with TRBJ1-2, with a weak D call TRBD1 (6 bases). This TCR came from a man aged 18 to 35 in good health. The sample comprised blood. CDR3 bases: TGTGCCACCGGTCAGGGGAGTATAGACGGCTACACCTTC. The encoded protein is CATGQGSIDGYTF.